There are a few counts of the clone carrying this TCR beta chain. The data belong to a study of response to subunit inactivated influenza vaccine. MiXCR, run by TCRdb on the RT-PCR reads, gives a single entry per CDR3 protein. This table has over 150,000 distinct CDR3 sequences, approximately 14% appearing once. Germline V gene lookup returns CDR1 LGHNT and CDR2 FRNRAP. The V and J ends lost 4 bases and 1 base respectively, with 12 bases between them. This CDR3 comprises 15 residues. This clonotype was obtained from a man aged 50 to 59 who received an inactivated influenza vaccine. The chain has TRBV12-5 and TRBJ2-3; possible D gene TRBD2, 6 bases. The sequences come from CD8+ T cells sorted from PBMCs, collected around 5 days after vaccination. Here the CDR3 reads CASGSRRGGTDTQYF. DNA for the CDR3: TGTGCTAGTGGTTCTCGGAGGGGCGGCACAGATACGCAGTATTTT.